These T cell receptor beta chains were read from a single sample in a study of regulatory T cells in long-lasting Graves disease. TCRdb analysed the multiplex PCR reads with MiXCR anew, one entry per CDR3 protein. The sample yields some 420,000 distinct CDR3 sequences, about 20% seen once. The source material was peripheral blood mononuclear cells (PBMCs), sampled when the disease was refractory, from a patient treated with antithyroid drugs. These receptors originate from a female donor with Graves disease. Each CDR3 is given with its conserved first and last residue. The D gene is left open where the match is weak. Size is omitted from some rows. Given values are once, few, many or a class for expanded clones.

V	D	J	size	CDR3	DNA
TRBV7-9	-	TRBJ2-5	-	CASISGETQYF	TGTGCCAGCATTTCCGGTGAGACCCAGTACTTC
TRBV27	-	TRBJ1-3	many	CASSSGVPSGNTIYF	TGTGCCAGCAGTTCCGGGGTACCATCTGGAAACACCATATATTTT
TRBV7-9	-	TRBJ2-5	-	CASSTTGYQETQYF	TGTGCCAGCAGCACGACAGGATACCAAGAGACCCAGTACTTC
TRBV3-1	-	TRBJ2-5	many	CASSQDAGGQETQYF	TGTGCCAGCAGCCAAGATGCTGGGGGACAAGAGACCCAGTACTTC
TRBV12-3/TRBV12-4	TRBD2	TRBJ2-5	many	CASSFPAASGQETQYF	TGTGCCAGCAGTTTCCCTGCGGCTAGCGGTCAAGAGACCCAGTACTTC
TRBV6-1	-	TRBJ1-5	many	CASTRVSNQPQHF	TGTGCCAGCACCAGGGTAAGCAATCAGCCCCAGCATTTT
TRBV12-3/TRBV12-4	-	TRBJ1-2	many	CASSFRESGGYTF	TGTGCCAGCAGTTTTAGGGAGTCGGGCGGCTACACCTTC
TRBV12-3/TRBV12-4	TRBD1	TRBJ1-3	-	CASSHRRDRAGNTIYF	TGTGCCAGCAGTCATAGACGGGACAGGGCTGGAAACACCATATATTTT
TRBV7-9	-	TRBJ1-1	few	CASSYRQADTEAFF	TGTGCCAGCAGCTATCGTCAGGCGGACACTGAAGCTTTCTTT
TRBV28	TRBD1	TRBJ1-2	once	CASSGLSGQGGGYTF	TGTGCCAGCAGTGGTTTATCGGGACAGGGAGGAGGCTACACCTTC
TRBV28	TRBD1	TRBJ1-5	many	CASSPSRGPGFQPQHF	TGTGCCAGCAGCCCGTCAAGGGGGCCCGGGTTTCAGCCCCAGCATTTT
TRBV28	-	TRBJ1-2	many	CASSFTGGLYGYTF	TGTGCCAGCAGTTTCACGGGTGGGCTGTATGGCTACACCTTC
TRBV7-2	-	TRBJ2-7	few	CASSTLPDTYEQYF	TGTGCCAGCAGCACCCTCCCCGACACCTACGAGCAGTACTTC
TRBV9	-	TRBJ2-7	-	CASSPRSVLGAYEQYF	TGTGCCAGCAGCCCCCGATCCGTTCTAGGGGCCTACGAGCAGTACTTC
TRBV10-3	TRBD2	TRBJ2-5	few	CAISESISGSMETQYF	TGTGCCATCAGTGAGTCGATTAGCGGGAGTATGGAGACCCAGTACTTC
TRBV5-1	-	TRBJ1-1	few	CASSPDGDSNTEAFF	TGCGCCAGCAGCCCGGACGGGGACTCGAACACTGAAGCTTTCTTT
TRBV4-1	-	TRBJ2-7	few	CASSQGGDREQYF	TGCGCCAGCAGCCAGGGAGGGGACAGGGAGCAGTACTTC
TRBV5-4	-	TRBJ1-2	-	CASSLPGGYYGYTF	TGTGCCAGCAGCTTACCGGGGGGGTACTATGGCTACACCTTC
TRBV14	-	TRBJ2-5	few	CASSQNWGLETQYF	TGTGCCAGCAGCCAAAATTGGGGGTTGGAGACCCAGTACTTC
TRBV6-5	-	TRBJ2-5	many	CASSYSRERDEETQYF	TGTGCCAGCAGTTACTCCCGGGAAAGAGACGAGGAGACCCAGTACTTC
TRBV2	TRBD2	TRBJ2-1	few	CASRAGRTYNEQFF	TGTGCCAGCAGAGCGGGGCGAACCTACAATGAGCAGTTCTTC
TRBV12-3/TRBV12-4	TRBD2	TRBJ2-5	many	CASSLASGSGETQYF	TGTGCCAGCAGCTTAGCTAGCGGGAGCGGAGAGACCCAGTACTTC
TRBV10-3	-	TRBJ1-1	many	CAISESGDDTEAFF	TGTGCCATCAGTGAGTCGGGCGATGACACTGAAGCTTTCTTT